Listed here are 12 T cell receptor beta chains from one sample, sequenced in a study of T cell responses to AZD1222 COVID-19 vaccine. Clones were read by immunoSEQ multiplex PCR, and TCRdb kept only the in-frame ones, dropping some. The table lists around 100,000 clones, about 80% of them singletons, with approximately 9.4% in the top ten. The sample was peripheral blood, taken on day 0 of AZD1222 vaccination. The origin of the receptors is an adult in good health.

CDR3 in amino acids: CASSDQETQYF. The DNA for the CDR3 is TGTGCCAGCAGCGACCAAGAGACCCAGTACTTC. The chain links TRBV7-9 to TRBJ2-5; no reliable D call. The length of the CDR3 is 11 residues. CDR1 SEHNR and CDR2 FQNEAQ come from the germline V gene (reference sequence). V shed 5 bases and J shed 0 bases, with 1 base lying between them.

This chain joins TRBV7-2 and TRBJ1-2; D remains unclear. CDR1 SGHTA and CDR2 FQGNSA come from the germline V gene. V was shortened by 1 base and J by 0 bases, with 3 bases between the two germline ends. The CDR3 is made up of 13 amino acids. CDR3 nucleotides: TGTGCCAGCAGCTTAGGAACTAACTATGGCTACACCTTC. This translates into CASSLGTNYGYTF.

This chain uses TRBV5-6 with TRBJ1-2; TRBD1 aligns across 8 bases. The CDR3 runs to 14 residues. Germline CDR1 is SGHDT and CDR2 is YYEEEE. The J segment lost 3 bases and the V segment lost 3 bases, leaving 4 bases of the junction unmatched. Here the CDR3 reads CASSSQGVDYGYTF. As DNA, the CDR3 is TGTGCCAGCAGCTCACAGGGGGTGGACTATGGCTACACCTTC.

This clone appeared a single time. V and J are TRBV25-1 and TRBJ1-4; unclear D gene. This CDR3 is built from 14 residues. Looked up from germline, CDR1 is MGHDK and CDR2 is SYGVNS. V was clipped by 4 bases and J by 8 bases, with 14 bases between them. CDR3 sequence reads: CASSATWEGEKLFF. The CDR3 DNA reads TGTGCCAGCAGTGCGACATGGGAGGGCGAAAAACTGTTTTTT.

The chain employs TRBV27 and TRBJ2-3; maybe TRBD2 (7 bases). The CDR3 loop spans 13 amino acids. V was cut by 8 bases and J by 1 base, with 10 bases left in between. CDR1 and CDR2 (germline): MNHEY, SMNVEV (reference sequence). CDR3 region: CASGGAGTDTQYF. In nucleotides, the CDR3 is TGTGCCAGCGGGGGGGCGGGCACAGATACGCAGTATTTT.

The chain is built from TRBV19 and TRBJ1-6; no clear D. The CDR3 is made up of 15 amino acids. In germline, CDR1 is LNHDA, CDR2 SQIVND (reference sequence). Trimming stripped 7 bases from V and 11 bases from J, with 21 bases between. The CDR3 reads CASIRSASGRAPLHF. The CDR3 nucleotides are TGTGCCAGTATTCGGTCGGCGAGTGGACGGGCACCCCTCCACTTT.

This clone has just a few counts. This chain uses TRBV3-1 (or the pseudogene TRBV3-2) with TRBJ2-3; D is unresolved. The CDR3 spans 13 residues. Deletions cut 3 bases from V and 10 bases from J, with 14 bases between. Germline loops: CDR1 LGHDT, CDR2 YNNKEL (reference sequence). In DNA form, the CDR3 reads TGTGCCAGCAGCCAGGCGCGGTCATCTTCGCAGTATTTT. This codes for CASSQARSSSQYF.

CDR3: CASSLTGSREKLFF. The CDR3 DNA sequence: TGTGCCAGCAGCCTGACAGGGAGCCGCGAAAAACTGTTTTTT. The V and J genes are TRBV7-9 and TRBJ1-4; 7 nucleotides agree with TRBD1. The CDR3 runs 14 residues. V gave up 5 bases and J gave up 8 bases; unmatched junction bases: 8. Germline V gene sequence: CDR1 SEHNR, CDR2 FQNEAQ (reference sequence).

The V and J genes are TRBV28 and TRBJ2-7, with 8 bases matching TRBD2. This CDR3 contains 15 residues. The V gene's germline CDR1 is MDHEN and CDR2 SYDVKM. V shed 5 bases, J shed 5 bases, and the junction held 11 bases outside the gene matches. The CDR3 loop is CASSTTKRELNEQYF. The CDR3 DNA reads TGTGCCAGCAGTACCACCAAGCGGGAGCTGAACGAGCAGTACTTC.

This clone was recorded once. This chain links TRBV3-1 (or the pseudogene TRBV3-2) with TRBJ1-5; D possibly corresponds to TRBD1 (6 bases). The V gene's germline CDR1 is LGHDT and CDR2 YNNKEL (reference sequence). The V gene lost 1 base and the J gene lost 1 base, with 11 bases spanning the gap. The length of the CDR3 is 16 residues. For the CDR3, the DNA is TGTGCCAGCAGCCAAGGGGGGGGCACCAGCAATCAGCCCCAGCATTTT. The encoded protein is CASSQGGGTSNQPQHF.

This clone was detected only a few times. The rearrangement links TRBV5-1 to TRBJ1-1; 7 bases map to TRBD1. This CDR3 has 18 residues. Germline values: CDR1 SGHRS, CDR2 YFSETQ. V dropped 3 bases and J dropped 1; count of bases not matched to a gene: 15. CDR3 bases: TGCGCCAGCAGCTGGCCGGGGGACAGCCCTTCGCCGAACACTGAAGCTTTCTTT. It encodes CASSWPGDSPSPNTEAFF.

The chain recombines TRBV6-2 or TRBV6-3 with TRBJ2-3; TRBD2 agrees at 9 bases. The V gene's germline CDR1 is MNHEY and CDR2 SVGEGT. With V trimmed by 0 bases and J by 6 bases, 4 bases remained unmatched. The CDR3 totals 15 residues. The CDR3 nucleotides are TGTGCCAGCAGTTACTCTAGCGGGAGCATCGATACGCAGTATTTT. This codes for CASSYSSGSIDTQYF.